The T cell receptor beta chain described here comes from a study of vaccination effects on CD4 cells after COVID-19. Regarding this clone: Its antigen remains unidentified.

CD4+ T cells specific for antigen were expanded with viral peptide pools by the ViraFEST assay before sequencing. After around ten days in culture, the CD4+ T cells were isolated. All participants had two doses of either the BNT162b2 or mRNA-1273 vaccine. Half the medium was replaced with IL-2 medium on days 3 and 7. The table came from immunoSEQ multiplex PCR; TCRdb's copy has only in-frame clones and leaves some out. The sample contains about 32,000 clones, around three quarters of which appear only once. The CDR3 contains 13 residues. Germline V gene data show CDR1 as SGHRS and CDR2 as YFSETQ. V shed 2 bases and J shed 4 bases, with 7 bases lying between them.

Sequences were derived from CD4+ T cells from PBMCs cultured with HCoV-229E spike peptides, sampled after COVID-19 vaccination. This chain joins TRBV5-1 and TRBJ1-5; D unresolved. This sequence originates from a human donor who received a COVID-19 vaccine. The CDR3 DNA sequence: TGCGCCAGCAGCTTCGAGAGGAATCAGCCCCAGCATTTT. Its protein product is CASSFERNQPQHF.